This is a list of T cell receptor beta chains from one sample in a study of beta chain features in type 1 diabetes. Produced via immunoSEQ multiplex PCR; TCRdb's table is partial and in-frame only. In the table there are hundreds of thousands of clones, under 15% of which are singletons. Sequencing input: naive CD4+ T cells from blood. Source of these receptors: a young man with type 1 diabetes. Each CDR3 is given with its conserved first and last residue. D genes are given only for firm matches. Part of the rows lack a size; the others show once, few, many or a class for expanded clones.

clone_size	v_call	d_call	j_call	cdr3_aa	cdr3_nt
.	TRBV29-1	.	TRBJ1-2	CSVRQASNYGYTF	TGCAGCGTGAGACAAGCCTCTAACTATGGCTACACCTTC
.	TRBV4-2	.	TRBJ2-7	CASSQDLGGPYEQYF	TGTGCCAGCAGCCAAGATCTTGGTGGTCCCTACGAGCAGTACTTC
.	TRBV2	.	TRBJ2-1	CASTPNSGFHNEQFF	TGTGCCAGCACCCCAAACTCAGGGTTCCACAATGAGCAGTTCTTC
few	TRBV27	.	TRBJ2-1	CASSPGVDEQFF	TGTGCCAGCAGTCCAGGGGTGGATGAGCAGTTCTTC
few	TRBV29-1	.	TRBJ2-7	CSGSTAGEQYF	TGCAGCGGGTCTACCGCGGGGGAGCAGTACTTC
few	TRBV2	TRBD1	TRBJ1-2	CATPGGEQNYGYTF	TGTGCCACCCCAGGGGGAGAACAAAACTATGGCTACACCTTC
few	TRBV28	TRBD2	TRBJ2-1	CASSREGGDEQFF	TGTGCCAGCAGTCGGGAGGGGGGCGATGAGCAGTTCTTC
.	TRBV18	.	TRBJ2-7	CASSPLRGNEQYF	TGTGCCAGCTCACCATTACGGGGAAACGAGCAGTACTTC
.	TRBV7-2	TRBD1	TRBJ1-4	CASSLWTGKEKLFF	TGTGCCAGCAGCCTCTGGACAGGGAAGGAAAAACTGTTTTTT
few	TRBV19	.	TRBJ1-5	CASSPWEGDNQPQHF	TGTGCCAGTAGTCCCTGGGAGGGGGACAATCAGCCCCAGCATTTT
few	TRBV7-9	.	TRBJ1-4	CASSSPRQATNEKLFF	TGTGCCAGCAGCTCCCCTCGACAGGCAACTAATGAAAAACTGTTTTTT
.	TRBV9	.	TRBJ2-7	CASSVGSAPYEQYF	TGTGCCAGCAGCGTAGGGAGCGCACCCTACGAGCAGTACTTC
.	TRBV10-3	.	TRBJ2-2	CAIRPGLDTGELFF	TGTGCCATCAGACCGGGTCTAGACACCGGGGAGCTGTTTTTT
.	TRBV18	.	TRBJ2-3	CASSRGSTDTQYF	TGTGCCAGCTCACGGGGTTCCACAGATACGCAGTATTTT
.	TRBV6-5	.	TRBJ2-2	CASSYAGGHNTGELFF	TGTGCCAGCAGTTACGCCGGGGGGCACAACACCGGGGAGCTGTTTTTT
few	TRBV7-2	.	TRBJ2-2	CASSSYRDTGELFF	TGTGCCAGCAGCTCCTACCGTGACACCGGGGAGCTGTTTTTT
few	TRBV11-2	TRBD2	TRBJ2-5	CASSLYASGAPAETQYF	TGTGCCAGCAGCTTATACGCTAGCGGGGCTCCAGCAGAGACCCAGTACTTC
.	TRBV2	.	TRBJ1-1	CASSKAKNTEAFF	TGTGCCAGCAGTAAGGCGAAGAACACTGAAGCTTTCTTT
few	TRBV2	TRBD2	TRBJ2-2	CASRRTSGGLNTGELFF	TGTGCCAGCAGGCGGACTAGCGGGGGGCTCAACACCGGGGAGCTGTTTTTT
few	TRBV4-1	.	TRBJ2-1	CASSQGPGSYNEQFF	TGCGCCAGCAGCCAAGGACCCGGCTCCTACAATGAGCAGTTCTTC
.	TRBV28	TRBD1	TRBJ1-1	CASSLGTANTEAFF	TGTGCCAGCAGCTTAGGGACAGCGAACACTGAAGCTTTCTTT
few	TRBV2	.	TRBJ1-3	CASITDKSSGNTIYF	TGTGCCAGCATTACTGACAAGAGCTCTGGAAACACCATATATTTT
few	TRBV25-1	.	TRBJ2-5	CASSSYQETQYF	TGTGCCAGCAGTTCGTACCAAGAGACCCAGTACTTC
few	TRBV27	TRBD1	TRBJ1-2	CASSLSPGTGNYGYTF	TGTGCCAGCAGTCTCTCTCCCGGGACAGGGAACTATGGCTACACCTTC
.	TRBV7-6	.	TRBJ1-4	CASRGRGKLFF	TGTGCCAGCAGGGGGCGGGGAAAACTGTTTTTT
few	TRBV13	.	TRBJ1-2	CASSLLPETNYGYTF	TGTGCCAGCAGCTTATTGCCCGAAACTAACTATGGCTACACCTTC
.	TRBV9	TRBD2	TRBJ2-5	CASSEQGLAGAGETQYF	TGTGCCAGCAGCGAACAAGGCCTAGCGGGGGCCGGGGAGACCCAGTACTTC
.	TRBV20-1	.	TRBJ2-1	CSASSREFF	TGCAGTGCTAGCAGCAGAGAGTTCTTC
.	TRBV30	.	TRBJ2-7	CAWSVRSYEQYF	TGTGCCTGGAGTGTACGTTCCTACGAGCAGTACTTC
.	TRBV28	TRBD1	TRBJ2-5	CASTGQGYQETQYF	TGTGCCAGCACGGGACAGGGGTACCAAGAGACCCAGTACTTC
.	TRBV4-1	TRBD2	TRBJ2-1	CASSLAGGNEQFF	TGCGCCAGCAGTCTAGCGGGGGGGAATGAGCAGTTCTTC
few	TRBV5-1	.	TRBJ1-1	CASSLGVTVNTEAFF	TGCGCCAGCAGCTTGGGAGTGACGGTGAACACTGAAGCTTTCTTT
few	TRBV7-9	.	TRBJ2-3	CASSLGPSTDTQYF	TGTGCCAGCAGCTTAGGGCCAAGCACAGATACGCAGTATTTT
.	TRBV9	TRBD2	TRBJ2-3	CASSVGGGISTDTQYF	TGTGCCAGCAGCGTTGGCGGGGGTATCAGCACAGATACGCAGTATTTT
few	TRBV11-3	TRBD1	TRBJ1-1	CASSTGSGTEAFF	TGTGCCAGCTCGACAGGGAGCGGCACTGAAGCTTTCTTT
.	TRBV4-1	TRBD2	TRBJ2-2	CASSQASSGGNTGELFF	TGCGCCAGCAGCCAAGCTTCTAGCGGGGGGAACACCGGGGAGCTGTTTTTT
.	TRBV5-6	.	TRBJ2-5	CASSLLARETQYF	TGTGCCAGCAGCTTATTGGCTCGGGAGACCCAGTACTTC
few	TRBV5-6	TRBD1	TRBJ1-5	CASSLGGTGFQPQHF	TGTGCCAGCAGCTTGGGCGGGACAGGGTTTCAGCCCCAGCATTTT
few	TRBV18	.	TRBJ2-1	CASSRDRANNEQFF	TGTGCCAGCTCCCGAGACCGGGCTAACAATGAGCAGTTCTTC
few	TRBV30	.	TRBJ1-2	CAWSVYRHGYTF	TGTGCCTGGAGCGTTTATCGGCATGGCTACACCTTC
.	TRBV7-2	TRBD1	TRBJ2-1	CASSRQGTGVEQFF	TGTGCCAGCAGCCGTCAGGGGACAGGGGTTGAGCAGTTCTTC
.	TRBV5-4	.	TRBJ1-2	CASSLDGRGYYGYTF	TGTGCCAGCAGCTTGGATGGCAGGGGATACTATGGCTACACCTTC
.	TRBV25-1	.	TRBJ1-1	CASSVQGRDTEAFF	TGTGCCAGCAGTGTCCAGGGAAGGGACACTGAAGCTTTCTTT
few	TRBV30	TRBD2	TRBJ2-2	CAWSALAGGPSGELFF	TGTGCCTGGAGTGCCTTAGCGGGGGGGCCTTCCGGGGAGCTGTTTTTT
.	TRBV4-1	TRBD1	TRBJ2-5	CASSQGGTGGVGKTQYF	TGCGCCAGCAGCCAAGGTGGGACAGGGGGCGTCGGGAAGACCCAGTACTTC
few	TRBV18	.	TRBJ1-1	CASSPVSQNTEAFF	TGTGCCAGCTCACCAGTCAGCCAGAACACTGAAGCTTTCTTT
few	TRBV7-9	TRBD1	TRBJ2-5	CASSRTRDREETQYF	TGTGCCAGCAGCAGAACCAGGGACAGGGAAGAGACCCAGTACTTC
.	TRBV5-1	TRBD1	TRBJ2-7	CASGASQGNEQYF	TGCGCCAGCGGGGCATCACAGGGGAACGAGCAGTACTTC
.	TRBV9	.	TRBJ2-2	CASSPFGGPDTGELFF	TGTGCCAGCAGCCCCTTCGGGGGGCCCGACACCGGGGAGCTGTTTTTT
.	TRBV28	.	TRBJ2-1	CASSSGGPGSYNEQFF	TGTGCCAGCAGTTCTGGGGGTCCTGGGTCCTACAATGAGCAGTTCTTC
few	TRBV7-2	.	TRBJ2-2	CASSFLLPNTGELFF	TGTGCCAGCAGCTTTCTGTTACCGAACACCGGGGAGCTGTTTTTT
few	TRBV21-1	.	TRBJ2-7	CASTQRAFYEQYF	TGTGCCAGCACCCAGAGGGCCTTCTACGAGCAGTACTTC
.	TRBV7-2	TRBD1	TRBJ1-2	CASSPRQGDYGYTF	TGTGCCAGCAGCCCCAGACAGGGCGACTATGGCTACACCTTC
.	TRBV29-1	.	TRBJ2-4	CSVEVGLGKNIQYF	TGCAGCGTTGAAGTAGGACTTGGCAAAAACATTCAGTACTTC